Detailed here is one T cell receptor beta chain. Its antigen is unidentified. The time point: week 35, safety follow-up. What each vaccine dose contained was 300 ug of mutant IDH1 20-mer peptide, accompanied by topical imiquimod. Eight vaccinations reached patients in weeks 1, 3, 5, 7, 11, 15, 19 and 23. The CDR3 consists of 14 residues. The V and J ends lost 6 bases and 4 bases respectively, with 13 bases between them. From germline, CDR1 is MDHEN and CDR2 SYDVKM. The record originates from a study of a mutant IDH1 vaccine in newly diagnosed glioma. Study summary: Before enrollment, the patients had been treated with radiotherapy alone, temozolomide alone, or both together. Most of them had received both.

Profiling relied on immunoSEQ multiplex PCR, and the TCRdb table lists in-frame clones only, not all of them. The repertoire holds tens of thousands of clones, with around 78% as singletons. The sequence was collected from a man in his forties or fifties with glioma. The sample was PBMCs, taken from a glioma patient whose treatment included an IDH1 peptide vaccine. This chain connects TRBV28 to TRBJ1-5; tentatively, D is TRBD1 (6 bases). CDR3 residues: CASRSPQGNQPQHF. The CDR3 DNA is TGTGCCAGCAGATCCCCTCAGGGGAATCAGCCCCAGCATTTT. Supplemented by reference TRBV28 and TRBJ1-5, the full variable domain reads DVKVTQSSRYLVKRTGEKVFLECVQDMDHENMFWYRQDPGLGLRLIYFSYDVKMKEKGDIPEGYSVSREKKERFSLILESASTNQTSMYLCASRSPQGNQPQHFGDGTRLSIL.